The T cell receptor beta chain under discussion was sequenced for a study of metastatic and nonmetastatic thyroid tumors. Every patient underwent thyroid surgery untreated. This clone has only a few counts. Antigen specificity is unknown. Lacking the conserved final phenylalanine or tryptophan, this CDR3 likely reflects a read error. The DNA is left out, because the CDR3 cannot be placed on it with certainty; the CDR3 is given as TCRdb lists it. General study results and limits: Malignant thyroid tumors reportedly had TCR beta diversity that was significantly higher than in benign nodules, in blood and tumor.

The CDR3 is 14 residues long, counting both termini. Germline V CDR1 and CDR2: MNHEY, SVGEGT. TCRdb re-called clones from the PCR reads using MiXCR. The table has approximately 25,000 clones, 20% to 30% seen once. The sequencing input was blood. This clonotype was sampled from a male donor with papillary thyroid cancer or a benign thyroid nodule (not recorded which). Some clones in this sample may be carry-over from other donors' samples. V is TRBV6-2 or TRBV6-3 and J is TRBJ2-3; the listed D gene, TRBD2, was not tested against the DNA. The CDR3 spells CASSFGGPTETHYY.